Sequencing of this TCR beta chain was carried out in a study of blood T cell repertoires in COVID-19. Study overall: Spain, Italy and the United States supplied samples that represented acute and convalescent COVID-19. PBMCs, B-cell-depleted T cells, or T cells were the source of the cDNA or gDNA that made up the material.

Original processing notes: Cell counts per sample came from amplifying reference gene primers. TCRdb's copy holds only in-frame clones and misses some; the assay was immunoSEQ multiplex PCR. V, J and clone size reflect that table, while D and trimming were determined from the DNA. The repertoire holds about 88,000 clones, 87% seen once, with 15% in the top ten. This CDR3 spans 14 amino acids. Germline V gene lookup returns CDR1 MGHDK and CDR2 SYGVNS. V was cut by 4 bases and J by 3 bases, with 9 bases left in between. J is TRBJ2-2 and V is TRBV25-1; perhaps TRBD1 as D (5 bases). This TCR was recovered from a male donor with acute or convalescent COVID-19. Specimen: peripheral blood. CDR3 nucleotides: TGTGCCAGCAGTGGCCAGGGTGACACCGGGGAGCTGTTTTTT. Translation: CASSGQGDTGELFF.